The clone carrying this T cell receptor beta chain was counted between two and nine times. This sample is drawn from a study of blood T cell repertoires in COVID-19. Study as a whole: Sites in the United States, Italy and Spain provided acute and convalescent COVID-19 samples. PBMCs, B-cell-depleted T cells, or T cells were the source of the cDNA or gDNA that made up the material.

The CDR3 totals 12 residues. Looked up from germline, CDR1 is SEHNR and CDR2 is FQNEAQ (reference sequence). Deletions cut 3 bases from V and 9 bases from J, with 11 bases between. Sequencing was performed with immunoSEQ multiplex PCR; in TCRdb, only in-frame clones are kept and a portion is missing. The table includes around 33,000 clones, roughly 80% detected once. This rearrangement joins TRBV7-9 to TRBJ1-2; D uncertain. The sequencing input was peripheral blood. This receptor was taken from a human donor in a cohort sampled during active COVID-19. CDR3 region: CASSFRGRRYTF. As DNA, the CDR3 is TGTGCCAGCAGCTTTCGGGGAAGGCGCTACACCTTC.